A single sample gave rise to the 15 T cell receptor beta chains below, sequenced in a study of cytomegalovirus exposure and HLA in healthy donors. The PCR employed 60 Vbeta primers together with 13 Jbeta primers. Assay used: immunoSEQ multiplex PCR; TCRdb lists only in-frame clones, some missing. The sample shows 110,000 or so clones, about four fifths of them seen only once. The specimen sequenced was PBMCs. The receptor source for this set is a woman in her late teens or twenties in good health and CMV-seronegative.

This clone has a handful of counts. The chain uses TRBV15 and TRBJ2-5; D is perhaps TRBD1 (6 bases). This CDR3 contains 13 residues. Trimming left V 5 bases short and J 2 bases short, with 9 bases between. Germline V lookup: CDR1 LNHNV, CDR2 YYDKDF (reference sequence). CDR3 nucleotide sequence: TGTGCCACCAGCCTGAGGGGGCAAGAGACCCAGTACTTC. Protein: CATSLRGQETQYF.

V is TRBV5-5 and J is TRBJ2-7, with no clear D. Germline lookup yields CDR1 SGHKS and CDR2 YYEKEE (reference sequence). The germline V and J ends were trimmed by 1 base and 3 bases, with 11 bases remaining between them. The CDR3 is 14 amino acids. CDR3 amino acids: CASSLSSGSYEQYF. CDR3 sequence (DNA): TGTGCCAGCAGCTTGTCCTCAGGAAGCTACGAGCAGTACTTC.

This chain connects TRBV19 to TRBJ1-1, with 8 positions matching TRBD1. There are 15 residues in the CDR3. Germline V gene sequence: CDR1 LNHDA, CDR2 SQIVND (reference sequence). After removal of 2 bases from V and 0 bases from J, the junction contained 2 bases not matched to a gene. In nucleotides, the CDR3 is TGTGCCAGTAGTATAACAGGGGGTGTGAACACTGAAGCTTTCTTT. Its protein product is CASSITGGVNTEAFF.

V usage is TRBV28 and J usage is TRBJ2-6; 8 nucleotides line up with TRBD1. The CDR3 has 19 residues. The V segment lost 6 bases and the J segment 0 bases; nucleotides outside the gene matches: 13. Germline assignment: CDR1 MDHEN and CDR2 SYDVKM. The CDR3, as DNA: TGTGCCAGCAGACACGAGCTAGGACAGGGAATCTCTGGGGCCAACGTCCTGACTTTC. Residues: CASRHELGQGISGANVLTF.

J is TRBJ1-1 and V is TRBV9; the D gene is possibly TRBD1 (6 bases). Germline V CDR1 and CDR2: SGDLS, YYNGEE. The V gene lost 0 bases and the J gene lost 6 bases, with 15 bases spanning the gap. The CDR3 extends over 15 amino acids. This chain's CDR3 is CASSVDGGRNAEAFF. In DNA, the CDR3 is TGTGCCAGCAGCGTAGACGGGGGGCGCAACGCTGAAGCTTTCTTT.

The chain couples TRBV28 to TRBJ2-3; D is unclear. Between the trimmed V and J ends, which lost 6 bases and 4 bases, there was a span of 8 bases. In germline, CDR1 is MDHEN, CDR2 SYDVKM. The CDR3 totals 12 residues. CDR3 protein: CASSYDSDTQYF. The CDR3 nucleotides are TGTGCCAGCAGCTACGACTCAGATACGCAGTATTTT.

The chain has TRBV18 and TRBJ1-1, with 9 bases that match TRBD1. This CDR3 is built from 15 residues. Germline V gene sequence: CDR1 KGHSH, CDR2 LQKENI. V shed 5 bases, J shed 3 bases, and the junction held 7 bases outside the gene matches. The CDR3 region has the DNA TGTGCCAGCTCAGCTACAGGGGGCGAGGACACTGAAGCTTTCTTT. Translated, it gives CASSATGGEDTEAFF.

V is TRBV18 and J is TRBJ2-2, with 7 bases identical to TRBD1. Per germline, CDR1 KGHSH and CDR2 LQKENI. The V gene end was trimmed by 0 bases and the J gene end by 2 bases; junction bases not matched to a gene: 6. This CDR3 has 17 amino acids. CDR3 DNA: TGTGCCAGCTCACCACCGGGGCGACAGGGAAACACCGGGGAGCTGTTTTTT. Protein sequence: CASSPPGRQGNTGELFF.

The CDR3 region is CASSPQDLQYEQYF. DNA for the CDR3: TGCGCCAGCAGCCCCCAGGACTTACAGTACGAGCAGTACTTC. This chain joins TRBV4-1 and TRBJ2-7; the D gene is possibly TRBD2 (5 bases). Per the germline V gene, CDR1 is MGHRA and CDR2 is YSYEKL. The CDR3 is made up of 14 amino acids. V lost 4 bases to trimming and J lost 4 bases, with 14 bases between them.

The gene calls are TRBV30 and TRBJ1-2; D call uncertain. Germline assignment: CDR1 GTSNPN and CDR2 SVGIG (reference sequence). V was pared by 3 bases and J by 0 bases, with 8 bases between. The CDR3 has 13 amino acids. The chain's CDR3 is CAWRASPNYGYTF. CDR3 nucleotides: TGTGCCTGGAGGGCATCTCCTAACTATGGCTACACCTTC. The full variable domain, with the rest looked up from reference TRBV30 and TRBJ1-2, is SQTIHQWPATLVQPVGSPLSLECTVEGTSNPNLYWYRQAAGRGLQLLFYSVGIGQISSEVPQNLSASRPQDRQFILSSKKLLLSDSGFYLCAWRASPNYGYTFGSGTRLTVV.

The rearrangement joins TRBV10-3 to TRBJ1-5; D gene uncertain. Trimming left V 7 bases short and J 4 bases short, with 11 bases between. CDR3 size: 13 residues. CDR1 and CDR2 from the germline V gene are ENHRY and SYGVKD. This chain's CDR3 is CAINEGLNQPQHF. CDR3 bases: TGTGCCATCAACGAGGGTCTTAATCAGCCCCAGCATTTT.

This clone was seen a few times. V gene TRBV5-1 combines with J gene TRBJ1-6, with 11 bases aligning to TRBD1. In germline, CDR1 is SGHRS, CDR2 YFSETQ. There are 15 residues in the CDR3. J lost 7 bases, V lost 2 bases, and 2 bases had no gene match. The CDR3 region is CASSLGTGGNSPLHF. CDR3 sequence (DNA): TGCGCCAGCAGCTTAGGGACAGGGGGGAATTCACCCCTCCACTTT.

V is TRBV4-1 and J is TRBJ1-5, with TRBD1 as a possible D gene (5 bases). Germline V gene lookup returns CDR1 MGHRA and CDR2 YSYEKL. The CDR3 is made up of 15 amino acids. With 0 bases removed from V and 4 bases from J, the gap between germline ends came to 10 bases. CDR3 nucleotide sequence: TGCGCCAGCAGCCAAGATACGACAGTAAATCAGCCCCAGCATTTT. Residues: CASSQDTTVNQPQHF.

The chain links TRBV7-8 to TRBJ2-7; TRBD2 is a possible D gene (5 bases). In germline, CDR1 is SGHVS, CDR2 FQNEAQ. CDR3 size: 15 residues. V lost 4 bases to trimming and J lost 4 bases, with 17 bases between them. CDR3 amino acids: CASSSRRDPTYEQYF. In DNA, the CDR3 is TGTGCCAGCAGCTCGCGCCGGGATCCAACTTACGAGCAGTACTTC.

J is TRBJ1-2 and V is TRBV5-4, with a weak D call TRBD1 (5 bases). The germline CDR1 and CDR2 sequences are SGHNT and YYREEE (reference sequence). V lost 4 bases and J 8 bases, leaving 15 bases between the germline ends. The CDR3 runs 13 residues. CDR3 bases: TGTGCCAGCAGCCCCGGAGGGGTATACGGCTACACCTTC. Translation gives CASSPGGVYGYTF. Full variable domain (outside the CDR3, taken from reference TRBV5-4 and TRBJ1-2): ETGVTQSPTHLIKTRGQQVTLRCSSQSGHNTVSWYQQALGQGPQFIFQYYREEENGRGNFPPRFSGLQFPNYSSELNVNALELDDSALYLCASSPGGVYGYTFGSGTRLTVV.